This TCR beta chain was identified in a study of T cells after yellow fever vaccination. TCRdb re-analysed the 5' RACE reads in MiXCR, keeping a single row per CDR3 protein. The sample yields about 310,000 distinct CDR3 sequences, 3.6% seen once. This clonotype was counted a few times. V gave up 7 bases and J gave up 3 bases; unmatched junction bases: 11. The germline V gene has CDR1 MDHEN and CDR2 SYDVKM. This CDR3 region has 16 residues. The chain is built from TRBV28 and TRBJ2-3, with 9 bases identical to TRBD1. Sample: PBMCs, taken on the day of the yellow fever booster vaccination. This TCR was sampled from a man between 18 and 29 years old who received the YFV17D yellow fever vaccine. In DNA form, the CDR3 reads TGTGCCAGCACCCCGCTTTGGGACAGGGTTACAGATACGCAGTATTTT. Protein: CASTPLWDRVTDTQYF.